This paragraph reports one TCR beta chain. The data belong to a study of CD8 T cells in Susac syndrome. Random-hexamer reverse transcription was applied to roughly 0.5 to 1 ug RNA. Amplification of the TCR beta CDR3 was carried out by immunoSEQ multiplex PCR, which spanned a total of 54 Vbeta and 13 Jbeta segments. MiXCR, applied by TCRdb to the immunoSEQ multiplex PCR reads, yields one record per CDR3 protein. The table has about 400,000 distinct CDR3 sequences, 75% to 90% seen once. Sequencing targeted TCR beta in blood CD8+ and CD4+ T cells. The patients who served as multiple sclerosis controls were treatment-naive and had stable or active relapsing-remitting disease that fulfilled the revised McDonald criteria. What was sequenced was CD8+ T cells from PBMCs. The sequence derives from a human donor with multiple sclerosis.

The CDR3 loop is CASSGMSYNEQFF. The CDR3, as DNA: TGTGCCAGCTCTGGGATGTCCTACAATGAGCAGTTCTTC. The rearrangement uses TRBV6-1 and TRBJ2-1, with no clear D. Germline V CDR1 and CDR2: MNHNS, SASEGT. This CDR3 comprises 13 residues. V gave up 8 bases and J gave up 1 base, with 9 bases separating them.